The clone carrying this T cell receptor beta chain showed up just once. PCR used 60 Vbeta primers and 13 Jbeta primers. The repertoire was sequenced with immunoSEQ multiplex PCR; TCRdb's copy has only in-frame clones and lacks some. Altogether more than 95,000 clones are present, 76% being singletons, with the ten largest covering more than 1.5%. This record belongs to a study of cytomegalovirus exposure and HLA in healthy donors. V lost 4 bases and J lost 2; bases outside the gene matches: 4. The germline V gene has CDR1 SGHTA and CDR2 FQGNSA. The CDR3 runs 15 residues. This receptor was obtained from a man in his forties or fifties in good health and CMV-seronegative. Sequencing was carried out using PBMCs. The rearrangement links TRBV7-2 to TRBJ2-1; 8 nucleotides agree with TRBD1. Written as DNA, the CDR3 is TGTGCCAGCAGCTCTGACAGGGGCACCTACAATGAGCAGTTCTTC. Its protein is CASSSDRGTYNEQFF. Looking up the rest from reference TRBV7-2 and TRBJ2-1 gives the full variable domain: GAGVSQSPSNKVTEKGKDVELRCDPISGHTALYWYRQSLGQGLEFLIYFQGNSAPDKSGLPSDRFSAERTGGSVSTLTIQRTQQEDSAVYLCASSSDRGTYNEQFFGPGTRLTVL.